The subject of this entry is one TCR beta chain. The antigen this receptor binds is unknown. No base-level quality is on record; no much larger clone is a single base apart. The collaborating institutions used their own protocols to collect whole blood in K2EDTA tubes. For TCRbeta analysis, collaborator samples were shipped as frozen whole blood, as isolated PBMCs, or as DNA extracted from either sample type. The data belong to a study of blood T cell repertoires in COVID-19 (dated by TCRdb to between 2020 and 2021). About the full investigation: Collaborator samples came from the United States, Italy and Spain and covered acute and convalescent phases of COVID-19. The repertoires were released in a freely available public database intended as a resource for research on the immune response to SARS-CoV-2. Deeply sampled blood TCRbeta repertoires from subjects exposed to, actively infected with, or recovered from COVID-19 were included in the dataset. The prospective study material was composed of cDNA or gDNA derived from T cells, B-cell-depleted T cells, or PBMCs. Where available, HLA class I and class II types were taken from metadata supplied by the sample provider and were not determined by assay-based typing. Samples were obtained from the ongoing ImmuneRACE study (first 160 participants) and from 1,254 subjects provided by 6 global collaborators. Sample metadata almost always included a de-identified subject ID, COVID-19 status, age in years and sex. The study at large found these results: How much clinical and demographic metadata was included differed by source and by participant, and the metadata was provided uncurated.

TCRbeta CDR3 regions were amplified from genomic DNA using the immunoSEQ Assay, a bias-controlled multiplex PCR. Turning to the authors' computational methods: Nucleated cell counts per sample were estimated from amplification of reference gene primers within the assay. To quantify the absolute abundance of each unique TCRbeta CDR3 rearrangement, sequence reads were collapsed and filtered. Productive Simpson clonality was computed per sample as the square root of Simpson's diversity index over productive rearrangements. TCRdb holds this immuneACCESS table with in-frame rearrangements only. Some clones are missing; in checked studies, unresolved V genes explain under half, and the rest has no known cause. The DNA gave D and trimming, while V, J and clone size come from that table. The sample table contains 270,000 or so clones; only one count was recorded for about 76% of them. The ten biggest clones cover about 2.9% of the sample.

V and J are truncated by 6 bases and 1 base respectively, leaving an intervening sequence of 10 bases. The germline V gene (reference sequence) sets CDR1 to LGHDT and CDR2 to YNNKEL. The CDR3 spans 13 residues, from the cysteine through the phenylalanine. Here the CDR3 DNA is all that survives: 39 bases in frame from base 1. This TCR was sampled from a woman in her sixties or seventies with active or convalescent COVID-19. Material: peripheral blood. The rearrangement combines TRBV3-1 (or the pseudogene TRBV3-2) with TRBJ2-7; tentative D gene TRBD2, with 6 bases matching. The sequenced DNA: TGTGCCAGCAGTGAAGGACTATCCTACGAGCAGTACTTC. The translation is CASSEGLSYEQYF.